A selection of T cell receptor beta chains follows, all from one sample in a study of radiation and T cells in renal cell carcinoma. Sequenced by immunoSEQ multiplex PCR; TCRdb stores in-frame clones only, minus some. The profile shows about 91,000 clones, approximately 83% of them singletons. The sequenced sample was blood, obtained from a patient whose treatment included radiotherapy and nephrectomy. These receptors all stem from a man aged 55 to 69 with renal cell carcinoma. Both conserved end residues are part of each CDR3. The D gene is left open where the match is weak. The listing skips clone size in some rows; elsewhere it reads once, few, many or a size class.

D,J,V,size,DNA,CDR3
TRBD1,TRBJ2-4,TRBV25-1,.,TGTGCCAGCAGTGAATCCGGGACAGGGAAAAACATTCAGTACTTC,CASSESGTGKNIQYF
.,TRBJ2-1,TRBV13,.,TGTGCCAGCAGCGGACGACCCACGAATGAGCAGTTCTTC,CASSGRPTNEQFF
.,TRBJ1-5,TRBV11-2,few,TGTGCCAGCAGCTTATCAGGGTATAGCAATCAGCCCCAGCATTTT,CASSLSGYSNQPQHF
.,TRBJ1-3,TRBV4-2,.,TGTGCCAGCAGCCAAGTTGGTGTCGACACCATATATTTT,CASSQVGVDTIYF
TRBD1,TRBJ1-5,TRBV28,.,TGTGCCAGCAGTTCGTCAGGACAGGGGGTATCCGGGCAGCCCCAGCATTTT,CASSSSGQGVSGQPQHF
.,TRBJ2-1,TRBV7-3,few,TGTGCCAGCAGCTACTCAGGGGGAGGCGCCTACAATGAGCAGTTCTTC,CASSYSGGGAYNEQFF
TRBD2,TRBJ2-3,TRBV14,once,TGTGCCAGCAGCCAAGGAGCGGGAGTGGGAGATACGCAGTATTTT,CASSQGAGVGDTQYF
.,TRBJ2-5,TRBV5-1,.,TGCGCCAGCAGCTTGGTACTAGGGGGGATCCAGTACTTC,CASSLVLGGIQYF
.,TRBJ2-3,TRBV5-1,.,TGCGCCAGCAGTGCGGCCGTATTTCGAACTAGCACAGATACGCAGTATTTT,CASSAAVFRTSTDTQYF
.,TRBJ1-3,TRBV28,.,TGTGCCAGCAGTTTGACGGGGACTGGAAACACCATATATTTT,CASSLTGTGNTIYF
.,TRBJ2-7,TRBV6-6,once,TGTGCCAGCAGTTACTTCAGGGGTCTTCGCCATTACGAGCAGTACTTC,CASSYFRGLRHYEQYF
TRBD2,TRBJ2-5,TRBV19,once,TGTGCCAGTAGCCCAGCGGGAGTGGGAGAGACCCAGTACTTC,CASSPAGVGETQYF
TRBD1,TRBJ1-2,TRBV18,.,TGTGCCAGCTCACCAACCGGAAGGACAGGGGTGGTTATGGGCTACACCTTC,CASSPTGRTGVVMGYTF
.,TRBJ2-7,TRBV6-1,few,TGTGCCAGCAGCCAAGGCAACAGGGAACAGTACTTC,CASSQGNREQYF
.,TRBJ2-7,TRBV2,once,TGTGCCAGCAGTCTGGGGAGACAAACCCGGGGCGAGCAGTACTTC,CASSLGRQTRGEQYF
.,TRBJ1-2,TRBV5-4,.,TGTGCCAGCAGCTCCACAGTTAACTATGGCTACACCTTC,CASSSTVNYGYTF
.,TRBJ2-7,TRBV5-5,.,TGTGCCAGCAGCCTAAACGTTGGCTACGAGCAGTACTTC,CASSLNVGYEQYF
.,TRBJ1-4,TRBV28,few,TGTGCCAGCAGCCTAGGGGGGATCAATGAAAAACTGTTTTTT,CASSLGGINEKLFF
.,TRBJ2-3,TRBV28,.,TGTGCCAGCAGTTTAGGGAGAATCACAGATACGCAGTATTTT,CASSLGRITDTQYF
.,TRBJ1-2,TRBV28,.,TGTGCCAGCAGTTTGCAAGACCTCTATGGCTACACCTTC,CASSLQDLYGYTF
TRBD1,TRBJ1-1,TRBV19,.,TGTGCCAGTAGCCTAAATCGACAGGGTAACACTGAAGCTTTCTTT,CASSLNRQGNTEAFF
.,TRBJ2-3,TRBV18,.,TGTGCCAGCTCACCACCGAGCGTTGACTTCTCACGCACAGATACGCAGTATTTT,CASSPPSVDFSRTDTQYF
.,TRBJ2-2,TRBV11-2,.,TGTGCCAGCAGCTTAGGTATTAGGACCGGGGAGCTGTTTTTT,CASSLGIRTGELFF
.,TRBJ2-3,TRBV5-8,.,TGTGCCAGCAGCTTGCTCGCGACGGGTACGCAGTATTTT,CASSLLATGTQYF
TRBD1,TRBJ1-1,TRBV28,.,TGTGCCAGCAGACGCTCCGGGACAGGGGCCCCGTTCACTGAAGCTTTCTTT,CASRRSGTGAPFTEAFF
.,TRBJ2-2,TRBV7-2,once,TGTGCCAGCAGCGCTCGGCGCGCCAACACCGGGGAGCTGTTTTTT,CASSARRANTGELFF
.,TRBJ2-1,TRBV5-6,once,TGTGCCAGCAGCCCAGGTAGTCGTAGGCTGTTCTTC,CASSPGSRRLFF
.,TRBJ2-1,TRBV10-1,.,TGCGCCAGCAGTGAGCAGTATGATGAGCAGTTCTTC,CASSEQYDEQFF
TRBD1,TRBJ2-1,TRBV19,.,TGTGCCAGTAGGGGCTTTGACAGGGATGAGCAGTTCTTC,CASRGFDRDEQFF